The rows below give T cell receptor beta chains drawn from one sample of a study of T cell responses to AZD1222 COVID-19 vaccine. Libraries were prepared by immunoSEQ multiplex PCR; TCRdb keeps only in-frame clonotypes and omits some of them. This repertoire shows fewer than 140,000 clones, 85% to 90% found once; its top ten account for 5% to 6%. Sequenced here: peripheral blood, sampled on day 0 of AZD1222 vaccination. Receptors were obtained from an adult in good health. Both conserved end residues are part of each CDR3. D genes are given only for firm matches. Not every row has a clone size; where given, it reads once, few, many or a size class.

V	J	size	D	DNA	CDR3
TRBV5-6	TRBJ2-3	NA	TRBD1	TGTGCCAGCAGTCTGGACAGGGGGCAGTTCACAGATACGCAGTATTTT	CASSLDRGQFTDTQYF
TRBV6-5	TRBJ1-2	NA	NA	TGTGCCAGCAGTTACGGGAGCTATGGCTACACCTTC	CASSYGSYGYTF
TRBV4-2	TRBJ2-1	NA	NA	TGTGCCAGCAGCCCGCTGTTAGAATTACCCTACAATGAGCAGTTCTTC	CASSPLLELPYNEQFF
TRBV5-1	TRBJ2-4	NA	TRBD2	TGCGCCAGCAGCTTGGGGACTAGCAGCGAAAACATTCAGTACTTC	CASSLGTSSENIQYF
TRBV3-1/TRBV3-2	TRBJ2-7	NA	TRBD2	TGTGCCAGCAGCCACTACGCGCGGGGGAGCCCGGGATTCGAGCAGTACTTC	CASSHYARGSPGFEQYF
TRBV4-2	TRBJ1-3	NA	NA	TGTGCCAGCAGCCAGGACACTATCGGAAACACCATATATTTT	CASSQDTIGNTIYF
TRBV3-1/TRBV3-2	TRBJ2-7	NA	TRBD1	TGTGCCAGCAGCCAGGGACAGGACTACGAGCAGTACTTC	CASSQGQDYEQYF
TRBV4-1	TRBJ2-5	NA	TRBD2	TGCGCCAGCAGCCAATCCACACTAGCGGCGTACCAAGAGACCCAGTACTTC	CASSQSTLAAYQETQYF
TRBV10-3	TRBJ1-2	NA	NA	TGTGCCATCAGTGAGAAGGCGTTTGGCTACACCTTC	CAISEKAFGYTF
TRBV5-1	TRBJ1-2	NA	TRBD1	TGCGCCAGCAGTGCCGGGACAGGGGCTCCCGGGGGTTATGGCTACACCTTC	CASSAGTGAPGGYGYTF
TRBV28	TRBJ2-7	NA	TRBD2	TGTGCCAGCGTAGAGCAGGGCGGGAGACAATACGAGCAGTACTTC	CASVEQGGRQYEQYF
TRBV24-1	TRBJ2-3	NA	TRBD2	TGTGCCACCAGTGATGTACTAGCGGGAGAATTGGATACGCAGTATTTT	CATSDVLAGELDTQYF
TRBV29-1	TRBJ2-5	NA	NA	TGCAGCGTTGCGGGATGGGGGTACCAAGAGACCCAGTACTTC	CSVAGWGYQETQYF
TRBV9	TRBJ1-4	NA	NA	TGTGCCAGCAGCGTAGCCGTAGGGGACCTCCCTAATGAAAAACTGTTTTTT	CASSVAVGDLPNEKLFF
TRBV5-4	TRBJ1-6	NA	NA	TGTGCCAGCAGCTTGGGACAGAATAATTCACCCCTCCACTTT	CASSLGQNNSPLHF
TRBV9	TRBJ1-2	once	TRBD1	TGTGCCAGCAGCCTCCGACAGGGGGCGAACTATGGCTACACCTTC	CASSLRQGANYGYTF
TRBV6-5	TRBJ1-1	NA	NA	TGTGCCAGCCAGCCTCAGGGAGCTGAAGCTTTCTTT	CASQPQGAEAFF
TRBV7-9	TRBJ2-7	NA	NA	TGTGCCAGCAGAGGAAACAGGGCCCACGAGCAGTACTTC	CASRGNRAHEQYF
TRBV6-1	TRBJ1-5	few	NA	TGTGCCAGCAGTGAGGGCTACAATCAGCCCCAGCATTTT	CASSEGYNQPQHF
TRBV7-2	TRBJ2-7	NA	NA	TGTGCCAGCAGCTTCTTCTCCGCCTACGAGCAGTACTTC	CASSFFSAYEQYF
TRBV18	TRBJ2-1	NA	TRBD2	TGTGCCAGCTCACCTCGGACTAGCGGGAGTGGGTACAATGAGCAGTTCTTC	CASSPRTSGSGYNEQFF
TRBV6-2/TRBV6-3	TRBJ2-7	NA	NA	TGTGCCAGCAGTGTGACTCGGAGTTGGGAGCAGTACTTC	CASSVTRSWEQYF
TRBV7-9	TRBJ2-2	NA	NA	TGTGCCAGCAGCGCAGACAGGCAGACCGGGGAGCTGTTTTTT	CASSADRQTGELFF
TRBV18	TRBJ1-2	NA	NA	TGTGCCAGCTCATCGGACGGATCAGTCTATGGCTACACCTTC	CASSSDGSVYGYTF
TRBV3-1/TRBV3-2	TRBJ1-4	NA	NA	TGTGCCAGCAGCCAAGTATTAGGGGCGAAACTGTTTTTT	CASSQVLGAKLFF
TRBV10-3	TRBJ2-7	NA	TRBD1	TGTGCCATCAGGGAACAGGGGTTGCAGTACTTC	CAIREQGLQYF
TRBV18	TRBJ1-3	few	NA	TGTGCCAGCTCGCGAAACGACCGGGGCCCTGGAAACACCATATATTTT	CASSRNDRGPGNTIYF
TRBV11-2	TRBJ2-5	NA	TRBD1	TGTGCCAGCAGCGCCGACAGGGGATCAGGGGAGACCCAGTACTTC	CASSADRGSGETQYF
TRBV12-3/TRBV12-4	TRBJ2-3	NA	NA	TGTGCCAGCAGTCAGGCAGCCACAGATACGCAGTATTTT	CASSQAATDTQYF
TRBV11-2	TRBJ1-2	NA	NA	TGTGCCAGCAGCGTCGGGACCACCTATGGCTACACCTTC	CASSVGTTYGYTF
TRBV19	TRBJ2-5	NA	TRBD1	TGTGCCAGTAGTACCCCCGGGACAGGAGAAGAGACCCAGTACTTC	CASSTPGTGEETQYF
TRBV2	TRBJ2-3	NA	TRBD2	TGTGCCAGCAGCGACCCGGGACTAGCGGCCCCGACAGATACGCAGTATTTT	CASSDPGLAAPTDTQYF
TRBV7-2	TRBJ2-1	once	NA	TGTGCCAGCAGCCCCCGGACGGGAGCCTACAATGAGCAGTTCTTC	CASSPRTGAYNEQFF
TRBV25-1	TRBJ2-3	NA	NA	TGTGCCAGCAGTGAATATGTGTCTGGAGATACGCAGTATTTT	CASSEYVSGDTQYF
TRBV14	TRBJ1-1	once	NA	TGTGCCAGCAGCCAAGGAGGTGGGAGCGCTGAAGCTTTCTTT	CASSQGGGSAEAFF
TRBV7-3	TRBJ2-3	NA	TRBD2	TGTGCCAGCAGCCTACTCGGACTAGCGGTATCTCACACAGATACGCAGTATTTT	CASSLLGLAVSHTDTQYF
TRBV25-1	TRBJ2-1	NA	TRBD2	TGTGCCAGCAGTGATAGCGGAGAAGCGGGAGGGCCGTACAATGAGCAGTTCTTC	CASSDSGEAGGPYNEQFF
TRBV30	TRBJ1-2	NA	TRBD1	TGTGCCTGGAGTGTACACAGGGGGGACTATGGCTACACCTTC	CAWSVHRGDYGYTF
TRBV19	TRBJ1-6	NA	NA	TGTGCCAGTGGAGTGAGGAATAATTCACCCCTCCACTTT	CASGVRNNSPLHF
TRBV14	TRBJ2-7	NA	TRBD1	TGTGCCAGCAGCCCCCAGGGGGCTAGGGAGCAGTACTTC	CASSPQGAREQYF
TRBV5-6	TRBJ1-3	few	TRBD1	TGTGCCAGCAGGCCGACAGGGGTAGGAAACACCATATATTTT	CASRPTGVGNTIYF
TRBV6-5	TRBJ2-2	NA	TRBD1	TGTGCCAGCAGGGACACAGGGGCCGGGGAGCTGTTTTTT	CASRDTGAGELFF
TRBV7-2	TRBJ2-2	NA	NA	TGTGCCAGCAGCATGGGCCTCCCCCCCGGGGAGCTGTTTTTT	CASSMGLPPGELFF